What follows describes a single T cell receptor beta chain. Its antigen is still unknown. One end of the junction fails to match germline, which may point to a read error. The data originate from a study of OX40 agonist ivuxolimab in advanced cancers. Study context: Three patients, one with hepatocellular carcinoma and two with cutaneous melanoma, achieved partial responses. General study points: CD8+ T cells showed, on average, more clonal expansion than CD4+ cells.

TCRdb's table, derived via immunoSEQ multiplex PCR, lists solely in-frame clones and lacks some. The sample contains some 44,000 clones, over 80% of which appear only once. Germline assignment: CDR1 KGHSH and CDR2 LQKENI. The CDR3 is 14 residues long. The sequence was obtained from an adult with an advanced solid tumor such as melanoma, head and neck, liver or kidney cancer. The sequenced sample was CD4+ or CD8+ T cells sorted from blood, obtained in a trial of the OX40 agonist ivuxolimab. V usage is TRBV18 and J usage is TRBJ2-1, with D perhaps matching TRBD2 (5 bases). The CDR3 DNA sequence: TGTGCCAGCTCACCTTTGGACTCCAACAATGAGCAGTTCTTC. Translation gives CASSPLDSNNEQFF.